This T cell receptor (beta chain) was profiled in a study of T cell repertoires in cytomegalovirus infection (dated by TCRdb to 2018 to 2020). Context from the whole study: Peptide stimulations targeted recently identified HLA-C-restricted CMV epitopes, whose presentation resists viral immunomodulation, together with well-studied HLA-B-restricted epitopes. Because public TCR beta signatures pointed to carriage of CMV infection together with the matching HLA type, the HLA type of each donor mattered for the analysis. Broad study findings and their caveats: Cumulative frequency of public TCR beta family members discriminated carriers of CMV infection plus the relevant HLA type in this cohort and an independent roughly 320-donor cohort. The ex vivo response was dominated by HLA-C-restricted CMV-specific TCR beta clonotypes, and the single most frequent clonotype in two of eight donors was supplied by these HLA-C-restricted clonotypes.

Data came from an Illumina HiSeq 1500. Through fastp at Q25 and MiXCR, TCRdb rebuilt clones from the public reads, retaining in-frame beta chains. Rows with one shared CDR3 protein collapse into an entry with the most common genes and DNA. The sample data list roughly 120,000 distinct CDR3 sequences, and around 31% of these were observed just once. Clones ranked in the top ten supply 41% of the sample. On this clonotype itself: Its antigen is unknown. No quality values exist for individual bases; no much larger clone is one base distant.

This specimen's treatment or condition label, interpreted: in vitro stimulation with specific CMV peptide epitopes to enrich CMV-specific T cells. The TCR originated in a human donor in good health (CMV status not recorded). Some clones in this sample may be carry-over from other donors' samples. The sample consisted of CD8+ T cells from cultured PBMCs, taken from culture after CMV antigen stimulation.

CDR3 reads: CASSRTGGVYEQYF. The DNA sequence reads TGTGCCAGTAGTAGGACAGGGGGTGTCTACGAGCAGTACTTC. The sequence joins TRBV19 to TRBJ2-7; TRBD1 lines up with 10 middle nucleotides. Per the germline V gene (reference sequence), LNHDA is the CDR1 and SQIVND is the CDR2. The CDR3 has 14 amino acids, counting the end cysteine and phenylalanine. The retained sequence is limited to the CDR3, 42 bases, with the frame set at the first base. Trimming accounts for 4 bases at V and 3 bases at J, while the number of junction bases matched to no gene is 3.